One sample yielded the 18 T cell receptor beta chains listed below, sequenced in a study of control samples from healthy donors and cancer patients. The table came from immunoSEQ multiplex PCR; TCRdb's copy has only in-frame clones and leaves some out. This sample yields about 79,000 clones, of which approximately 93% are seen a single time; roughly 1.3% belongs to the top ten. The source material was PBMCs. The receptors shown here come from a middle-aged woman with lung cancer.

The rearrangement joins TRBV27 to TRBJ2-3; 7 positions match TRBD2. V lost 2 bases, J lost 2 bases, and 1 base stayed unmatched. Per the germline V gene, CDR1 is MNHEY and CDR2 is SMNVEV (reference sequence). The CDR3 runs to 14 residues. The chain's CDR3 is CASSLAGDTDTQYF. The CDR3, as DNA: TGTGCCAGCAGTTTAGCGGGGGACACAGATACGCAGTATTTT.

CDR3 bases: TGTGCCAGCATGATAAGCGCCTCAGATACGCAGTATTTT. Amino acids: CASMISASDTQYF. V gene TRBV2 combines with J gene TRBJ2-3, with D unclear. Germline V gives CDR1 SNHLY, CDR2 FYNNEI. V was pared by 7 bases and J by 4 bases, with 12 bases between. The CDR3 is made up of 13 amino acids. Looking up the rest from reference TRBV2 and TRBJ2-3 gives the full variable domain: EPEVTQTPSHQVTQMGQEVILRCVPISNHLYFYWYRQILGQKVEFLVSFYNNEISEKSEIFDDQFSVERPDGSNFTLKIRSTKLEDSAMYFCASMISASDTQYFGPGTRLTVL.

This chain joins TRBV4-2 and TRBJ1-3, with a weak D call TRBD1 (6 bases). Germline CDR1 reads LGHNA; CDR2 reads YNFKEQ. Trimming cost V 0 bases and J 0 bases, with 12 bases left between them. This CDR3 is built from 17 residues. The CDR3 reads CASSQEDAGASGNTIYF. The CDR3 region has the DNA TGTGCCAGCAGCCAAGAAGACGCAGGGGCCTCTGGAAACACCATATATTTT.

This chain joins TRBV18 and TRBJ1-2; D may be TRBD1 (5 bases). Germline loops: CDR1 KGHSH, CDR2 LQKENI. V was pared by 2 bases and J by 4 bases, with 17 bases between. The CDR3 is made up of 16 amino acids. CDR3 sequence reads: CASSPSEGLLAYGYTF. DNA for the CDR3: TGTGCCAGCTCACCATCTGAGGGACTCTTAGCCTATGGCTACACCTTC.

The CDR3 sequence is CASSRGGLNEKLFF. CDR3 in DNA: TGTGCCAGCAGTCGGGGGGGACTGAACGAAAAACTGTTTTTT. This chain uses TRBV6-2 or TRBV6-3 with TRBJ1-4; perhaps TRBD1 as D (5 bases). This CDR3 has 14 residues. Trimming shortened V by 5 bases and J by 8 bases, and 15 bases separated the two germline ends. CDR1 and CDR2 from the germline V gene are MNHEY and SVGEGT.

The V gene is TRBV6-5, the J gene TRBJ1-3; 8 bases map to TRBD1. The V segment lost 5 bases and the J segment 4 bases; nucleotides outside the gene matches: 7. Germline V CDR1 and CDR2: MNHEY, SVGAGI. The CDR3 is 15 residues long. The DNA of the CDR3 is TGTGCCAGCAGTCCCTGGGACAGGTCAGGAAACACCATATATTTT. It translates to CASSPWDRSGNTIYF.

The CDR3 nucleotides are TGTGCCAGCAGTTTAAGGGGGGTCCTCACCACAGATACGCAGTATTTT. It encodes CASSLRGVLTTDTQYF. The chain couples TRBV28 to TRBJ2-3; D tentatively fits TRBD1 or TRBD2 (6 bases each). The germline V gene encodes CDR1 MDHEN and CDR2 SYDVKM. This CDR3 is built from 16 residues. The V and J ends lost 2 bases and 2 bases respectively, with 14 bases between them.

A few counts support this clone. V usage is TRBV19 and J usage is TRBJ2-7; D gene uncertain. V was clipped by 0 bases and J by 6 bases, with 6 bases between them. Germline CDR1 is LNHDA and CDR2 is SQIVND (reference sequence). The CDR3 runs 12 residues. The CDR3, as DNA: TGTGCCAGTAGTATAGAGGGAAGCGAGCAGTACTTC. The encoded protein is CASSIEGSEQYF. The variable domain in full, with the rest retrieved from reference TRBV19 and TRBJ2-7, is DGGITQSPKYLFRKEGQNVTLSCEQNLNHDAMYWYRQDPGQGLRLIYYSQIVNDFQKGDIAEGYSVSREKKESFPLTVTSAQKNPTAFYLCASSIEGSEQYFGPGTRLTVT.

The V call is TRBV6-6, the J call TRBJ1-5; tentatively, D is TRBD1 (5 bases). Trimming removed 6 bases from V and 4 bases from J, with 16 bases in between. The CDR3 consists of 15 residues. The germline gives CDR1 MNHNY, CDR2 SVGAGI (reference sequence). The DNA for the CDR3 is TGTGCCAGCAGCCCCGGGACGGTGTCGAATCAGCCCCAGCATTTT. Protein: CASSPGTVSNQPQHF.

The chain links TRBV11-3 to TRBJ1-6, with TRBD1 matching over 9 bases. CDR1 and CDR2 (germline): SGHNT, YENEEA. This CDR3 spans 17 amino acids. V shed 4 bases and J 8 bases; nucleotides not matched to a gene: 12. DNA for the CDR3: TGTGCCAGCAGCTCATGGGGGGACAGGGCCACCGATTCACCCCTCCACTTT. Translation: CASSSWGDRATDSPLHF.

As DNA, the CDR3 is TGTGCCAGCAAGGATCCGAGGACAGGGATCTACGAGCAGTACTTC. Translated, it gives CASKDPRTGIYEQYF. V gene TRBV2 combines with J gene TRBJ2-7; the match to TRBD1 covers 8 bases. Germline CDR1 SNHLY, CDR2 FYNNEI. Germline trimming cut 7 bases from V and 3 bases from J; bases unmatched to any gene: 11. The CDR3 contains 15 residues.

The V gene is TRBV19, the J gene TRBJ2-5; possible D gene TRBD1, 6 bases. Germline CDR1 and CDR2: LNHDA and SQIVND (reference sequence). This CDR3 is 16 amino acids long. The V end lost 6 bases, the J end lost 3 bases, and 20 bases lay between the germline ends. The CDR3 here is CASSPSGVGLEETQYF. In DNA form, the CDR3 reads TGTGCCAGTAGCCCATCAGGGGTTGGCTTGGAAGAGACCCAGTACTTC.

The chain has TRBV6-5 and TRBJ1-3; D is unresolved. The germline V gene encodes CDR1 MNHEY and CDR2 SVGAGI. Trimming removed 4 bases at V and 0 bases at J, with 13 bases between. The CDR3 length is 16 residues. For the CDR3, the DNA is TGTGCCAGCAGTTCGTCTTTTGTTATCTCTGGAAACACCATATATTTT. Translation: CASSSSFVISGNTIYF.

The rearrangement joins TRBV15 to TRBJ1-1; D ambiguous. This CDR3 region has 17 residues. CDR1 and CDR2 from the germline V gene are LNHNV and YYDKDF (reference sequence). The V gene lost 0 bases and the J gene lost 3 bases, with 17 bases spanning the gap. CDR3 coding DNA: TGTGCCACCAGCAGAGATCTGAGACGTCTCGGGGACACTGAAGCTTTCTTT. Amino acid sequence: CATSRDLRRLGDTEAFF.

The V call is TRBV5-4, the J call TRBJ1-1; maybe TRBD1 (5 bases). Germline-derived CDR1 and CDR2 are SGHNT and YYREEE (reference sequence). Trimming removed 2 bases from V and 4 bases from J, with 9 bases in between. The CDR3 runs 13 residues. Here the CDR3 reads CASSFVGGTEAFF. DNA of the CDR3: TGTGCCAGCAGCTTTGTGGGGGGCACTGAAGCTTTCTTT. Supplemented by reference TRBV5-4 and TRBJ1-1, the full variable domain reads ETGVTQSPTHLIKTRGQQVTLRCSSQSGHNTVSWYQQALGQGPQFIFQYYREEENGRGNFPPRFSGLQFPNYSSELNVNALELDDSALYLCASSFVGGTEAFFGQGTRLTVV.

This sequence joins TRBV4-2 and TRBJ2-7; 8 nucleotides agree with TRBD1. CDR1 and CDR2 (germline): LGHNA, YNFKEQ. Unmatched junction bases numbered 2, after V lost 4 bases and J lost 3 bases. The CDR3 spans 13 residues. The CDR3 DNA reads as TGTGCCAGCAGCCGTGACAGGGGCTACGAGCAGTACTTC. This translates into CASSRDRGYEQYF.

The chain is built from TRBV5-1 and TRBJ2-7, with D uncertain. Germline V CDR1 and CDR2: SGHRS, YFSETQ. The CDR3 totals 15 residues. Trimming removed 4 bases from V and 2 bases from J, with 16 bases in between. DNA of the CDR3: TGCGCCAGCAGCCTTGTACCGGGCAACCCCTACGAGCAGTACTTC. As protein: CASSLVPGNPYEQYF. Together with reference TRBV5-1 and TRBJ2-7, the CDR3 gives the full variable domain: KAGVTQTPRYLIKTRGQQVTLSCSPISGHRSVSWYQQTPGQGLQFLFEYFSETQRNKGNFPGRFSGRQFSNSRSEMNVSTLELGDSALYLCASSLVPGNPYEQYFGPGTRLTVT.

The J gene is TRBJ1-2, the V gene TRBV30; D is undetermined. Trimming removed 3 bases from V and 4 bases from J, with 12 bases in between. Germline CDR1 is GTSNPN and CDR2 is SVGIG (reference sequence). The CDR3 covers 13 residues. The CDR3 protein is CAWSPNVLYGYTF. DNA for the CDR3: TGTGCCTGGAGCCCCAATGTCCTCTATGGCTACACCTTC.